This T cell receptor (beta chain) was captured by sequencing in a study of breast tumors, draining lymph nodes, adjacent tissues. MiXCR was run by TCRdb on the multiplex PCR reads, yielding one entry per CDR3 protein. The sample lists 200,000 to 250,000 distinct CDR3 sequences, around 34% occurring once. Trimming shortened V by 7 bases and J by 2 bases, and 10 bases separated the two germline ends. The CDR3 has 13 amino acids. CDR1 is LGHNT, CDR2 FRNRAP, per germline. Study conclusions and caveats: Compared with basal-like, luminal-like tumors shared significantly more repertoire with nontumor tissue. Data fit most tumor T cells coming from lymph node, expanding in tumor. That most tumor T cells come from lymph nodes remained unproven.

Axillary draining lymph nodes of breast cancer patients supplied the node samples. In its sample, this clonotype was seen a few times. Antigen: not known. V gene TRBV12-5 combines with J gene TRBJ2-3, with D maybe TRBD2 (5 bases). This TCR was sampled from a female donor with breast cancer. Some clones in this sample may be carry-over from other donors' samples. The sequenced material came from axillary lymph node tissue. CDR3 in DNA: TGTGCTAGTGCCCTAGCAGACACAGATACGCAGTATTTT. Its translation: CASALADTDTQYF.